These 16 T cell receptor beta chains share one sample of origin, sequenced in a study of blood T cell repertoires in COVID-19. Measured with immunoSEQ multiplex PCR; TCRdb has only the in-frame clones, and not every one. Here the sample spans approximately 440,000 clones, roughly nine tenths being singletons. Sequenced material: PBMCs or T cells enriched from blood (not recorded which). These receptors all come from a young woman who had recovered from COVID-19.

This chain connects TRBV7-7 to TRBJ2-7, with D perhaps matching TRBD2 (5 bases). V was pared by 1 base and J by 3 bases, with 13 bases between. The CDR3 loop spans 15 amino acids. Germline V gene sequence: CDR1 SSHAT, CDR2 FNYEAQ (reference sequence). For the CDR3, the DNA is TGTGCCAGCAGCTTAGGGGTGGGAGTAGTCTACGAGCAGTACTTC. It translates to CASSLGVGVVYEQYF.

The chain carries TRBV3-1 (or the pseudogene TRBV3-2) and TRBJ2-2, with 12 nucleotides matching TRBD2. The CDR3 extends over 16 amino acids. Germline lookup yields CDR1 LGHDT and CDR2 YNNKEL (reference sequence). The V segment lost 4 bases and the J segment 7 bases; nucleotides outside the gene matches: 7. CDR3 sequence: CASSPLAGGPNGELFF. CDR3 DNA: TGTGCCAGCAGCCCCCTAGCGGGGGGGCCGAACGGGGAGCTGTTTTTT.

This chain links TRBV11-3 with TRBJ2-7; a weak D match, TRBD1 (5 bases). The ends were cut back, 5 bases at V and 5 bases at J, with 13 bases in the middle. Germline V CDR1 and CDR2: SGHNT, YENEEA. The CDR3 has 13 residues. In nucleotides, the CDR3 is TGTGCCAGCAGCCTTCAGGGTAACGACGAGCAGTACTTC. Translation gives CASSLQGNDEQYF.

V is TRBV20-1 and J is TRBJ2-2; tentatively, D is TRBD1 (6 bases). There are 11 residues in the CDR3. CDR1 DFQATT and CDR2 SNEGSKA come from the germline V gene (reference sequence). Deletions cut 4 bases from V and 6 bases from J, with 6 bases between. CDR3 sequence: CSAKGAGELFF. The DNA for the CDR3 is TGCAGTGCTAAGGGGGCCGGGGAGCTGTTTTTT.

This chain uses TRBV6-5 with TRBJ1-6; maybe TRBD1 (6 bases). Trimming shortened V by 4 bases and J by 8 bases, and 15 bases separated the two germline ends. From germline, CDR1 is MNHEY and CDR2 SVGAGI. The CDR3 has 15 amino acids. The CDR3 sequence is CASSFGRQVYSPLHF. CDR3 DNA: TGTGCCAGCAGTTTCGGCCGACAGGTATATTCACCCCTCCACTTT.

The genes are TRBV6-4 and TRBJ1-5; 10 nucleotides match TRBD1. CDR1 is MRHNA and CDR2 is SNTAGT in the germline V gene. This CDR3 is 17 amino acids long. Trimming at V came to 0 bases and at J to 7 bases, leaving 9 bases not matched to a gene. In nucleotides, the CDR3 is TGTGCCAGCAGTGACTCGAGAGGGACAGGGGTAGGACAGCCCCAGCATTTT. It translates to CASSDSRGTGVGQPQHF.

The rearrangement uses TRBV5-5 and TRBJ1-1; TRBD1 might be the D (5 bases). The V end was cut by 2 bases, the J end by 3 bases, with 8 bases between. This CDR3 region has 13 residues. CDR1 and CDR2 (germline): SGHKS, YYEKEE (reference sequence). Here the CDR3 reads CASSLGGDTEAFF. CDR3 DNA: TGTGCCAGCAGCTTAGGAGGGGACACTGAAGCTTTCTTT.

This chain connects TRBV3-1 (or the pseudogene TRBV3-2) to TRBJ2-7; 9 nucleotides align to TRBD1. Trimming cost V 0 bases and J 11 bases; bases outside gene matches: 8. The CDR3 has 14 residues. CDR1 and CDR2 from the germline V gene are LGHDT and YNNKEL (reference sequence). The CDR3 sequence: CASSQEGTGGTKYF. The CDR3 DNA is TGTGCCAGCAGCCAAGAGGGAACAGGGGGCACCAAGTACTTC.

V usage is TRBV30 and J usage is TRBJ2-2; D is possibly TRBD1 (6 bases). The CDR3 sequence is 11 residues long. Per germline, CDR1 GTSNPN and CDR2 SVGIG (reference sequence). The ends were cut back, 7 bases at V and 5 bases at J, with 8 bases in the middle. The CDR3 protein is CASDRTGELFF. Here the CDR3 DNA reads TGTGCCTCCGACAGGACCGGGGAGCTGTTTTTT.

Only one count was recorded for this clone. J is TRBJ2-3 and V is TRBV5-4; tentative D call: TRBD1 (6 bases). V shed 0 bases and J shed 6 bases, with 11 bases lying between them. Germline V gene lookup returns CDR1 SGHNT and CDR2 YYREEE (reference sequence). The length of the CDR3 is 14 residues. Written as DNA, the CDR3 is TGTGCCAGCAGCTTGGCAATAGACAGGGATACGCAGTATTTT. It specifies CASSLAIDRDTQYF.

The CDR3 DNA sequence: TGTGCCAGTTCCCTAACAGGTACCGGGGAGCTGTTTTTT. Translated: CASSLTGTGELFF. V and J are TRBV19 and TRBJ2-2, with D maybe TRBD1 (5 bases). With 8 bases removed from V and 5 bases from J, the gap between germline ends came to 12 bases. CDR3 length: 13 amino acids. Germline V gene data show CDR1 as LNHDA and CDR2 as SQIVND (reference sequence).

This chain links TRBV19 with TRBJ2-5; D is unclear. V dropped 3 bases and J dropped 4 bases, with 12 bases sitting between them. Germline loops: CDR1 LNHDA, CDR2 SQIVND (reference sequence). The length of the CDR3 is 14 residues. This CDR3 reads CASSISALGETQYF. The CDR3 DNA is TGTGCCAGTAGTATTAGTGCGCTAGGAGAGACCCAGTACTTC.

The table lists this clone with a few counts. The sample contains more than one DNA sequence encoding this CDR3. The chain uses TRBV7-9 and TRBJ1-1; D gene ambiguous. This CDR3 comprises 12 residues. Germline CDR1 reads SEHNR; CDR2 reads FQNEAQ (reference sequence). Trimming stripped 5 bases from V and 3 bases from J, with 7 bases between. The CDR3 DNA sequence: TGTGCCAGCAGCCCCCGTGACACTGAAGCTTTCTTT. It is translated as CASSPRDTEAFF.

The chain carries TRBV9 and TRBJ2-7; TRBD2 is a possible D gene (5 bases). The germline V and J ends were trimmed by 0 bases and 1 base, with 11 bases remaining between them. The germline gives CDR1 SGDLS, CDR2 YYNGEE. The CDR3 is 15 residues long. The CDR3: CASSVGPGSSYEQYF. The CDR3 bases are TGTGCCAGCAGCGTAGGGCCGGGATCTTCCTACGAGCAGTACTTC.

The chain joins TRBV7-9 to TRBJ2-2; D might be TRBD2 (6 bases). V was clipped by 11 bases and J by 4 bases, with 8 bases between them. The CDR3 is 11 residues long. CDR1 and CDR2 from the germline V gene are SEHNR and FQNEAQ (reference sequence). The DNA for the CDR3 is TGTGCCGCGCGGGGCACCGGGGAGCTGTTTTTT. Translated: CAARGTGELFF.

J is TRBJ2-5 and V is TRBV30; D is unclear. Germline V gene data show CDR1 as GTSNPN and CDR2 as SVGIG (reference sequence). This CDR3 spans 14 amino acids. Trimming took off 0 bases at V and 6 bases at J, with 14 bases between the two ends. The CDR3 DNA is TGTGCCTGGAGTGTACCGTTCAAATCTAAGACCCAGTACTTC. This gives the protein CAWSVPFKSKTQYF.